The 28 T cell receptor beta chains listed next were all sequenced from one sample in a study of T cell repertoires in cytomegalovirus infection (dated by TCRdb to 2018 to 2020). Sequencing relied on an Illumina HiSeq 1500. TCRdb's own reprocessing of the public reads used fastp at Q25 and MiXCR and kept productive beta chains. Each entry merges the rows of one CDR3 protein and shows their most common DNA and genes. The sample records about 180,000 distinct CDR3 sequences, roughly 14% of which are singletons. 20% to 30% of the sample lies in the top ten. The sequenced sample was PBMCs. The receptors were sampled from a human donor in good health (CMV status not recorded). Some clones in this sample may be carry-over from other donors' samples.

This clonotype was counted at least ten times. The chain carries TRBV7-3 and TRBJ1-1; possible D gene TRBD1, 5 bases. The CDR3 is 13 amino acids. V was cut by 2 bases and J by 4 bases, with 8 bases left in between. Germline values: CDR1 SGHTA, CDR2 FQGTGA. The DNA of the CDR3 is TGTGCCAGCAGCTTAGCGCAGGGCACTGAAGCTTTCTTT. Amino acid sequence: CASSLAQGTEAFF.

The chain is built from TRBV5-8 and TRBJ1-5; 7 bases are a match to TRBD1. The CDR3 totals 14 residues. The germline CDR1 and CDR2 sequences are SGHTS and YDEGEE. J lost 6 bases, V lost 2 bases, and 5 bases had no gene match. The DNA for the CDR3 is TGTGCCAGCAGCTTCGGGACAGTCGGTCAGCCCCAGCATTTT. Residues: CASSFGTVGQPQHF.

Many counts were recorded for this clonotype. The genes are TRBV6-2 or TRBV6-3 and TRBJ2-7, with a tentative D call TRBD2 (6 bases). Germline V gene sequence: CDR1 MNHEY, CDR2 SVGEGT. CDR3 length equals 14 residues. The ends were cut back, 3 bases at V and 7 bases at J, with 16 bases in the middle. CDR3 coding DNA: TGTGCCAGCAGTTATGGAGGGCCCTCGTGGGAGCAGTACTTC. Encoded protein: CASSYGGPSWEQYF.

This clonotype turned up a few times. This chain uses TRBV12-3 or TRBV12-4 with TRBJ1-1; 7 bases are shared with TRBD1. The CDR3 contains 13 residues. Germline trimming cut 5 bases from V and 7 bases from J; bases unmatched to any gene: 7. The CDR3: CASSRRTGLEAFF. CDR3 nucleotide sequence: TGTGCCAGCAGTCGACGGACAGGCCTTGAAGCTTTCTTT.

A few counts support this clonotype. The V gene is TRBV20-1, the J gene TRBJ1-5; no clear D. Trimming cost V 5 bases and J 0 bases, with 11 bases left between them. This CDR3 contains 14 residues. Germline V gives CDR1 DFQATT, CDR2 SNEGSKA (reference sequence). CDR3 in DNA: TGCAGTGCTCCATCCGGAGTTAGCAATCAGCCCCAGCATTTT. As protein: CSAPSGVSNQPQHF.

This chain links TRBV7-3 with TRBJ2-7; 9 nucleotides align to TRBD1. Looked up from germline, CDR1 is SGHTA and CDR2 is FQGTGA. CDR3 length: 14 amino acids. J lost 13 bases, V lost 3 bases, and 13 bases had no gene match. The CDR3 DNA reads TGTGCCAGCAGCTTGGGACAGGGAGGACTACCCCTCTACTTC. This gives the protein CASSLGQGGLPLYF. Using reference TRBV7-3 and TRBJ2-7 for the parts outside the CDR3, the full variable domain is GAGVSQTPSNKVTEKGKYVELRCDPISGHTALYWYRQSLGQGPEFLIYFQGTGAADDSGLPNDRFFAVRPEGSVSTLKIQRTERGDSAVYLCASSLGQGGLPLYFGPGTRLTVT.

This clonotype came up many times. The chain joins TRBV6-2 or TRBV6-3 to TRBJ1-1, with D possibly being TRBD1 (5 bases). The CDR3 loop spans 13 amino acids. Germline values: CDR1 MNHEY, CDR2 SVGEGT. Trimming cost V 4 bases and J 3 bases, with 9 bases left between them. The CDR3 DNA reads as TGTGCCAGCAGTTGGGGGGATGACACTGAAGCTTTCTTT. Protein sequence: CASSWGDDTEAFF.

This clonotype has ten or more counts. The chain employs TRBV7-2 and TRBJ1-3; possible D gene TRBD1, 5 bases. This CDR3 is built from 19 residues. Germline V lookup: CDR1 SGHTA, CDR2 FQGNSA. Between the trimmed V and J ends, which lost 5 bases and 0 bases, there was a span of 23 bases. For the CDR3, the DNA is TGTGCCAGCAGCCGGTGGGGGGGAGGGGCCGACTCCTCTGGAAACACCATATATTTT. Its translation: CASSRWGGGADSSGNTIYF.

This clonotype came up a few times. The CDR3 region is CASSSTQAGGRGPRGDNSPLHF. For the CDR3, the DNA is TGTGCCAGCAGTTCGACCCAGGCGGGAGGCCGGGGGCCAAGGGGGGATAATTCACCCCTCCACTTT. This chain uses TRBV6-5 with TRBJ1-6; a possible D gene is TRBD1 (6 bases). In germline, CDR1 is MNHEY, CDR2 SVGAGI. The ends were cut back, 4 bases at V and 5 bases at J, with 33 bases in the middle. CDR3 length equals 22 residues.

In its sample, this clonotype was seen a few times. The V call is TRBV12-3 or TRBV12-4, the J call TRBJ1-2; no reliable D call. Trimming stripped 0 bases from V and 8 bases from J, with 19 bases between. This CDR3 region has 16 residues. CDR3 sequence: CASSLALVGILRGYTF. The CDR3 nucleotides are TGTGCCAGCAGTTTAGCGCTTGTCGGAATTTTACGGGGCTACACCTTC.

V is TRBV2 and J is TRBJ2-7, with D hard to call. V was shortened by 6 bases and J by 1 base, with 7 bases between the two germline ends. The CDR3 covers 12 residues. Germline CDR1 and CDR2: SNHLY and FYNNEI. The DNA for the CDR3 is TGTGCCAGCAGGCAGGATTCCTACGAGCAGTACTTC. Its protein is CASRQDSYEQYF.

The V call is TRBV27, the J call TRBJ2-2, with TRBD2 as a possible D gene (6 bases). This CDR3 is 15 amino acids long. Germline-derived CDR1 and CDR2 are MNHEY and SMNVEV (reference sequence). Trimming removed 7 bases at V and 0 bases at J, with 12 bases between. The CDR3 region is CASMGTWPNTGELFF. In DNA form, the CDR3 reads TGTGCCAGCATGGGGACTTGGCCGAACACCGGGGAGCTGTTTTTT.

The chain recombines TRBV7-2 with TRBJ2-7, with D possibly TRBD2 on 6 matching bases. Germline V CDR1 and CDR2: SGHTA, FQGNSA. The V end was cut by 5 bases, the J end by 2 bases, with 13 bases between. The CDR3 totals 14 residues. CDR3 protein: CASSTSSGPYEQYF. The CDR3 DNA reads TGTGCCAGCAGCACGAGCAGCGGGCCCTACGAGCAGTACTTC. The full variable domain, in which reference TRBV7-2 and TRBJ2-7 provide the parts outside the CDR3, is GAGVSQSPSNKVTEKGKDVELRCDPISGHTALYWYRQSLGQGLEFLIYFQGNSAPDKSGLPSDRFSAERTGGSVSTLTIQRTQQEDSAVYLCASSTSSGPYEQYFGPGTRLTVT.

The chain couples TRBV20-1 to TRBJ1-6, with no clear D. Germline CDR1 and CDR2: DFQATT and SNEGSKA (reference sequence). The V gene lost 1 base and the J gene lost 4 bases, with 17 bases spanning the gap. This CDR3 has 17 amino acids. CDR3 sequence: CSARAMREGRYNSPLHF. CDR3 in DNA: TGCAGTGCTAGAGCGATGAGGGAAGGGAGGTATAATTCACCCCTCCACTTT.

This clonotype was observed a handful of times. The V and J genes are TRBV7-3 and TRBJ2-3, with D unresolved. Trimming removed 1 base from V and 6 bases from J, with 5 bases in between. CDR1 is SGHTA and CDR2 is FQGTGA in the germline V gene. CDR3 length equals 12 residues. The CDR3 sequence is CASSLNLDTQYF. The CDR3 nucleotides are TGTGCCAGCAGCTTAAACCTCGATACGCAGTATTTT.

This clonotype was detected many times. The V gene is TRBV28, the J gene TRBJ1-5; D ambiguous. Germline-derived CDR1 and CDR2 are MDHEN and SYDVKM. The CDR3 contains 15 residues. Trimming took off 2 bases at V and 3 bases at J, with 11 bases between the two ends. The CDR3, as DNA: TGTGCCAGCAGTTTACCGCGCAGCGTCAATCAGCCCCAGCATTTT. Protein product: CASSLPRSVNQPQHF.

This clonotype occurred a few times. The rearrangement links TRBV29-1 to TRBJ2-7; D is uncertain. From germline, CDR1 is SQVTM and CDR2 ANQGSEA. The CDR3 loop spans 13 amino acids. V was cut by 5 bases and J by 4 bases, with 15 bases left in between. The CDR3 spells CSVTYQSEYEQYF. CDR3 nucleotide sequence: TGCAGCGTTACCTACCAAAGCGAGTACGAGCAGTACTTC.

This clonotype was picked up a small number of times. The J gene is TRBJ1-1, the V gene TRBV5-6, with unresolved D. Trimming cost V 2 bases and J 4 bases, with 12 bases left between them. CDR3 size: 14 residues. Germline V lookup: CDR1 SGHDT, CDR2 YYEEEE. CDR3 sequence reads: CASSFSPRGTEAFF. CDR3 bases: TGTGCCAGCAGCTTTTCTCCAAGAGGCACTGAAGCTTTCTTT.

This clonotype was seen ten or more times. This chain links TRBV12-3 or TRBV12-4 with TRBJ1-2; D is perhaps TRBD1 (6 bases). The CDR3 totals 14 residues. Trimming removed 2 bases at V and 5 bases at J, with 12 bases between. The CDR3 DNA sequence: TGTGCCAGCAGTTTAATGGTCAGGGGTTATGGCTACACCTTC. Residues: CASSLMVRGYGYTF.

The CDR3 DNA sequence: TGTGCCAGCAGCTCCATATTGAGTAGGTACAATGAGCAGTTCTTC. Amino acid sequence: CASSSILSRYNEQFF. The V gene is TRBV5-5, the J gene TRBJ2-1; D is uncertain. The CDR3 extends over 15 amino acids. Germline V gene data show CDR1 as SGHKS and CDR2 as YYEKEE (reference sequence). V lost 3 bases, J lost 4 bases, and 14 bases lay in between.

With respect to this clonotype: A much bigger clone sits one base away, suggesting this may be a read error. In this CDR3 the conserved last residue, phenylalanine or tryptophan, is missing, so a read error is likely. V and J are TRBV10-1 and TRBJ2-5; 12 bases fit TRBD2. The junction had 6 bases not matched to a gene; V was cut back by 6 bases and J by 4 bases. CDR1 is WNHNN and CDR2 is SYGVQD in the germline V gene (reference sequence). CDR3 length equals 15 residues. The CDR3 protein is CASSRLAGGPETQYS. The CDR3 DNA follows: TGCGCCAGCAGCAGGCTAGCGGGGGGGCCAGAGACCCAGTACTCC.

J is TRBJ2-2 and V is TRBV28; TRBD2 agrees at 7 bases. CDR1 is MDHEN and CDR2 is SYDVKM in the germline V gene. The CDR3 has 16 amino acids. Trimming took 4 bases from V and 5 from J; bases not matched to a gene: 10. CDR3 sequence reads: CASSSAGNGGTGELFF. In DNA, the CDR3 is TGTGCCAGCAGTTCGGCGGGTAACGGGGGGACCGGGGAGCTGTTTTTT.

In this sample, this clonotype turned up many times. The CDR3 reads CASRTRQGANSYEQYF. CDR3 DNA sequence: TGTGCCAGCAGGACCCGACAGGGGGCCAACTCCTACGAGCAGTACTTC. J is TRBJ2-7 and V is TRBV7-8; 10 bases agree with TRBD1. Germline CDR1 reads SGHVS; CDR2 reads FQNEAQ. The J segment lost 0 bases and the V segment lost 6 bases, leaving 8 bases of the junction unmatched. The length of the CDR3 is 16 residues. Looking up the rest from reference TRBV7-8 and TRBJ2-7 gives the full variable domain: GAGVSQSPRYKVAKRGQDVALRCDPISGHVSLFWYQQALGQGPEFLTYFQNEAQLDKSGLPSDRFFAERPEGSVSTLKIQRTQQEDSAVYLCASRTRQGANSYEQYFGPGTRLTVT.

The chain combines TRBV11-2 with TRBJ1-5; the D gene is possibly TRBD1 (6 bases). The CDR3 is 14 amino acids. The germline V and J ends were trimmed by 1 base and 5 bases, with 9 bases remaining between them. The germline V gene has CDR1 SGHAT and CDR2 FQNNGV. The CDR3 region is CASSLVGADQPQHF. In DNA, the CDR3 is TGTGCCAGCAGCTTAGTGGGGGCGGATCAGCCCCAGCATTTT.

The rearrangement uses TRBV7-9 and TRBJ2-1, with 14 bases lining up with TRBD2. V trimming: 5 bases; J trimming: 6 bases; junction bases outside the gene matches: 9. CDR1 is SEHNR and CDR2 is FQNEAQ in the germline V gene (reference sequence). CDR3 length: 17 amino acids. In DNA, the CDR3 is TGTGCCAGCAGCATTAAGCTGGGACTAGCGGGAGCCAATGAGCAGTTCTTC. It specifies CASSIKLGLAGANEQFF.

V and J are TRBV5-1 and TRBJ1-1, with D tentatively TRBD1 (6 bases). Germline assignment: CDR1 SGHRS and CDR2 YFSETQ. CDR3 size: 14 residues. The germline V and J ends were trimmed by 4 bases and 4 bases, with 14 bases remaining between them. CDR3 region: CASSRKTGATEAFF. The DNA of the CDR3 is TGCGCCAGCAGCCGAAAGACAGGTGCCACTGAAGCTTTCTTT.

This clonotype appeared many times. This sequence joins TRBV7-2 and TRBJ2-7, with D maybe TRBD2 (5 bases). V was trimmed by 0 bases and J by 0 bases, leaving 24 bases between them. Germline V gene data show CDR1 as SGHTA and CDR2 as FQGNSA. This CDR3 is built from 20 residues. This CDR3 is CASSLASPRRFSGISYEQYF. Written as DNA, the CDR3 is TGTGCCAGCAGCTTAGCTAGCCCGCGGCGATTCTCCGGGATCTCCTACGAGCAGTACTTC.

In this sample, this clonotype turned up many times. The chain carries TRBV7-9 and TRBJ2-2, with D hard to call. The length of the CDR3 is 17 residues. Germline V CDR1 and CDR2: SEHNR, FQNEAQ (reference sequence). Trimming removed 5 bases from V and 8 bases from J, with 24 bases in between. This CDR3 reads CASSRLGGRKSRGELFF. CDR3 nucleotide sequence: TGTGCCAGCAGCAGGCTAGGCGGACGGAAGTCGAGGGGGGAGCTGTTTTTT. The variable domain in full, completed from reference TRBV7-9 and TRBJ2-2, reads DTGVSQNPRHKITKRGQNVTFRCDPISEHNRLYWYRQTLGQGPEFLTYFQNEAQLEKSRLLSDRFSAERPKGSFSTLEIQRTEQGDSAMYLCASSRLGGRKSRGELFFGEGSRLTVL.